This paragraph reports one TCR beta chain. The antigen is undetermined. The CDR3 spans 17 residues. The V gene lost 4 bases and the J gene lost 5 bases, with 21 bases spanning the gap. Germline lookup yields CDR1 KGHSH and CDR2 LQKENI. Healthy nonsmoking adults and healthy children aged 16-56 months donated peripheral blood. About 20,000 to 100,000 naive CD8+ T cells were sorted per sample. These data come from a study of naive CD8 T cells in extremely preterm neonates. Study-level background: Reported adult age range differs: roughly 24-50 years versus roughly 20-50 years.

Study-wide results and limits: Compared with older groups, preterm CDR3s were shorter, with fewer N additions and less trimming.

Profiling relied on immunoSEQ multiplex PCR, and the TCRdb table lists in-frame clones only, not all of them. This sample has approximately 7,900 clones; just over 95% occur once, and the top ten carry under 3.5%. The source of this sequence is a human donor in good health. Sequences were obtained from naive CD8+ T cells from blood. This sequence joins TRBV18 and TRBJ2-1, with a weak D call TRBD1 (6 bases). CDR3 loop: CASSLDTGHPRDNEQFF. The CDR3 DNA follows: TGTGCCAGCTCACTTGATACGGGACACCCACGGGACAATGAGCAGTTCTTC.